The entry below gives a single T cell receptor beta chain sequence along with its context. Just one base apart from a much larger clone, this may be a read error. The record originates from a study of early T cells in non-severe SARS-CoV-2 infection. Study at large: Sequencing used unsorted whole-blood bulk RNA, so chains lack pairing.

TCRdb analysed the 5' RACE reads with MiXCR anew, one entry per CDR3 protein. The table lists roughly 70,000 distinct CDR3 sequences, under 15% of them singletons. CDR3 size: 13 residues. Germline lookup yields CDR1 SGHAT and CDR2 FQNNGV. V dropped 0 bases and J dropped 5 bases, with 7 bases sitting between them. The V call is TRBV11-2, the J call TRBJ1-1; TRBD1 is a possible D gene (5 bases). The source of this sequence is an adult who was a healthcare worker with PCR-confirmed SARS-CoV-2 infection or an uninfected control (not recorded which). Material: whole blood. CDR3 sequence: CASSLDGGTEAFF. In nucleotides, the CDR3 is TGTGCCAGCAGCTTAGATGGGGGGACTGAAGCTTTCTTT.